Listed here are 11 T cell receptor beta chains from one sample, sequenced in a study of blood T cells in healthy people across ages. Primed by a sample-barcoded 5' primer and a J-beta primer mix, a second PCR proceeded for roughly 7 to 12 cycles. From the 5' RACE reads, TCRdb called clonotypes with MiXCR, one entry per CDR3 protein. The repertoire holds around 820,000 distinct CDR3 sequences, with around 25% as singletons. Separately, the same data were catalogued under a study of T cells of mothers and their children.

The specimen was blood. Receptors originate from a boy between 10 and 17 years old in good health.

In its sample, this clonotype was seen a few times. The chain is built from TRBV6-5 and TRBJ1-2; D remains ambiguous. The CDR3 has 14 amino acids. V lost 2 bases and J lost 5, with 12 bases in between. Germline V lookup: CDR1 MNHEY, CDR2 SVGAGI. CDR3 nucleotides: TGTGCCAGCAGTTACCAGTCCCTTGGATATGGCTACACCTTC. It specifies CASSYQSLGYGYTF.

The rearrangement uses TRBV7-2 and TRBJ2-3, with a tentative D call TRBD2 (5 bases). V dropped 4 bases and J dropped 0 bases, with 11 bases sitting between them. The CDR3 contains 15 residues. Germline V CDR1 and CDR2: SGHTA, FQGNSA. CDR3 sequence reads: CASSYQAASTDTQYF. DNA of the CDR3: TGTGCCAGCAGCTACCAAGCGGCTAGCACAGATACGCAGTATTTT.

V usage is TRBV5-1 and J usage is TRBJ2-1; 7 bases line up with TRBD2. The V segment lost 4 bases and the J segment 1 base; nucleotides outside the gene matches: 8. The length of the CDR3 is 16 residues. CDR1 and CDR2 (germline): SGHRS, YFSETQ. The CDR3 nucleotides are TGCGCCAGCAGCCCCAGGCGGGAGAGGTCCTACAATGAGCAGTTCTTC. Translated, it gives CASSPRRERSYNEQFF.

This sequence joins TRBV5-1 and TRBJ2-3; TRBD2 matches at 8 bases. Germline values: CDR1 SGHRS, CDR2 YFSETQ. The CDR3 has 16 amino acids. With 2 bases clipped from V and 1 base from J, the junction kept 6 bases outside the gene matches. CDR3: CASSFGAGVGTDTQYF. The CDR3 region has the DNA TGCGCCAGCAGCTTCGGAGCGGGAGTAGGCACAGATACGCAGTATTTT.

The rearrangement uses TRBV29-1 and TRBJ2-5, with D tentatively TRBD1 (6 bases). The better agreement between TRBJ2-7 and the DNA end casts doubt on the J call. Germline V gene data show CDR1 as SQVTM and CDR2 as ANQGSEA. CDR3 length equals 15 residues. CDR3 sequence: CSVESPRTDSYEQYF. CDR3 in DNA: TGCAGCGTTGAAAGCCCAAGGACAGACTCCTACGAGCAGTACTTC.

The chain joins TRBV28 to TRBJ1-2; D not resolved. Germline CDR1 and CDR2: MDHEN and SYDVKM. The V end lost 8 bases, the J end lost 4 bases, and 23 bases lay between the germline ends. The CDR3 totals 16 residues. The CDR3 coding sequence is TGTGCCAGCCTAATTGATGGCCCTCCGAGAGGCTATGGCTACACCTTC. It translates to CASLIDGPPRGYGYTF.

The gene calls are TRBV20-1 and TRBJ2-7; D not certain. The V end was cut by 0 bases, the J end by 4 bases, with 10 bases between. CDR1 and CDR2 (germline): DFQATT, SNEGSKA (reference sequence). The CDR3 extends over 13 amino acids. CDR3 coding DNA: TGCAGTGCTAGAGATATCGACAATTACGAGCAGTACTTC. Amino acids: CSARDIDNYEQYF.

The chain uses TRBV7-3 and TRBJ2-3; no clear D gene. The V gene lost 0 bases and the J gene lost 6 bases, with 10 bases spanning the gap. The CDR3 extends over 14 amino acids. The V gene's germline CDR1 is SGHTA and CDR2 FQGTGA. CDR3 nucleotide sequence: TGTGCCAGCAGCTTAACGGGCTTGGGGGATACGCAGTATTTT. Its translation: CASSLTGLGDTQYF.

This sequence joins TRBV4-3 and TRBJ1-2; possibly TRBD1 for D (6 bases). V was pared by 1 base and J by 1 base, with 10 bases between. Germline CDR1 LGHNA, CDR2 YSLEER. The CDR3 spans 15 residues. The CDR3 here is CASSQGTELNYGYTF. CDR3 sequence (DNA): TGCGCCAGCAGCCAAGGGACAGAACTTAACTATGGCTACACCTTC.

The J gene is TRBJ2-5, the V gene TRBV28; 8 nucleotides line up with TRBD2. The J call may be incorrect, as the DNA end agrees better with TRBJ2-1. The V gene's germline CDR1 is MDHEN and CDR2 SYDVKM. CDR3 size: 19 residues. CDR3 in amino acids: CASSLEIQQQREMGLEQFF. The CDR3 nucleotides read TGTGCCAGCAGTTTGGAGATACAACAACAGCGGGAGATGGGTCTCGAGCAGTTCTTC.

The chain uses TRBV7-2 and TRBJ1-6, with 7 bases identical to TRBD1. Trimming removed 8 bases from V and 10 bases from J; junction bases left unmatched: 11. Germline CDR1 is SGHTA and CDR2 is FQGNSA. This CDR3 has 14 residues. This CDR3 is CASGSRDRGSPLHF. The CDR3 DNA reads as TGTGCCAGCGGCTCCCGGGACAGAGGATCACCCCTCCACTTT.